This TCR beta chain came from a study of shared clonotypes between healthy human individuals. Findings of the study overall: Naive subsets generally exceeded memory subsets in estimated richness.

TCRdb's copy holds only in-frame clones and misses some; the assay was immunoSEQ multiplex PCR. The data contain some 1,600,000 clones, roughly 98% of them singletons. Worth noting for this clone: The antigen remains unidentified.

Germline V gives CDR1 MGHRA, CDR2 YSYEKL. The CDR3 runs 14 residues. Trimming left V 6 bases short and J 10 bases short, with 18 bases between. The clonotype originates from a man aged 25 to 40 in good health. The rearrangement joins TRBV4-1 to TRBJ2-2; D may match TRBD1 or TRBD2 (5 bases each). Sequencing was carried out using naive CD4+ T cells sorted from blood. Noted subset: CD45RA+ positively selected. CDR3 residues: CASRTGTQSAELFF. CDR3 DNA: TGCGCCAGCAGAACCGGGACCCAGAGTGCGGAGCTGTTTTTT.